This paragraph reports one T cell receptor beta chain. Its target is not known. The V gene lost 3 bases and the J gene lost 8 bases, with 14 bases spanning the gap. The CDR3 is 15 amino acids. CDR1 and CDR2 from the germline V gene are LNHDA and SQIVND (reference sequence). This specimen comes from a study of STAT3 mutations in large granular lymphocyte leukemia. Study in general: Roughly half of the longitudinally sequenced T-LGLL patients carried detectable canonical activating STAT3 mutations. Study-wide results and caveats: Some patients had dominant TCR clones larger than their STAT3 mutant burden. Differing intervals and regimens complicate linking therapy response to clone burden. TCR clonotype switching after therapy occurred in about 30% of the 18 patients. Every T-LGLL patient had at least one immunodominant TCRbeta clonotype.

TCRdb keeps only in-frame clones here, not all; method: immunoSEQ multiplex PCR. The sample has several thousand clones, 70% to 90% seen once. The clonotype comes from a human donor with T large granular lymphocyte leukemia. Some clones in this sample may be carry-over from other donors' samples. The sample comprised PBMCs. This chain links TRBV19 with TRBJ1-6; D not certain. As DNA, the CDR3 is TGTGCCAGTAGTATCTCGGTCCCGGGTGATTCACCCCTCCACTTT. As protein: CASSISVPGDSPLHF.